A selection of T cell receptor beta chains follows, all from one sample in a study of cytomegalovirus exposure and HLA in healthy donors. This table comes from immunoSEQ multiplex PCR, and its TCRdb copy is limited to in-frame clones, with some not included. The sample shows 100,000 to 150,000 clones, about nine tenths of them seen only once. Sequenced input: PBMCs. The receptors were gathered from a man aged 30 to 45 in good health and CMV-seronegative. Each CDR3 is given with its conserved first and last residue. The D gene is left open where the match is weak. Clone sizes are given selectively: once, few, many, or a class where the clone is expanded.

TRBV29-1	TRBJ2-1	TRBD2	NA	TGCAGCGCCTCAGGACTAGCGGGCTCCTACAATGAGCAGTTCTTC	CSASGLAGSYNEQFF
TRBV9	TRBJ2-2	NA	once	TGTGCCAGCAGCGTAGAGGGGATGAACACCGGGGAGCTGTTTTTT	CASSVEGMNTGELFF
TRBV7-6	TRBJ2-1	NA	NA	TGTGCCAGCAGCCCCTGGGTCGTGGGGGGAGACAATGAGCAGTTCTTC	CASSPWVVGGDNEQFF
TRBV9	TRBJ2-5	NA	NA	TGTGCCAGCAGCCATCTAGGGGCGGAGACCCAGTACTTC	CASSHLGAETQYF
TRBV27	TRBJ2-1	NA	few	TGTGCCAGCAGTGGGACCGGGACTTTTTACAATGAGCAGTTCTTC	CASSGTGTFYNEQFF
TRBV11-2	TRBJ1-4	NA	NA	TGTGCCAGCAGATCGGGTGAAAAACTGTTTTTT	CASRSGEKLFF
TRBV11-2	TRBJ2-2	TRBD2	NA	TGTGCCAGCAGCTCCCTAAGGGCGGGAGGGCCCGGGGAGCTGTTTTTT	CASSSLRAGGPGELFF
TRBV4-1	TRBJ2-1	NA	large	TGCGCCAGCAGCTGGACTAGAGGGGGTTCGGATGAGCAGTTCTTC	CASSWTRGGSDEQFF
TRBV5-1	TRBJ1-4	NA	NA	TGCGCCAGCAGCTTGGAATCAGAAAAACTGTTTTTT	CASSLESEKLFF
TRBV2	TRBJ1-2	NA	NA	TGTGCCAGCAGTGAATGGGGGAGACAGGATGGCTACACCTTC	CASSEWGRQDGYTF
TRBV2	TRBJ2-7	NA	NA	TGTGCCAGCAGTTTAACTTCCGGGGACTCCTACGAGCAGTACTTC	CASSLTSGDSYEQYF
TRBV9	TRBJ2-7	NA	NA	TGTGCCAGCAGCCCCCTCGGGGACTCTACCTACGAGCAGTACTTC	CASSPLGDSTYEQYF
TRBV27	TRBJ2-1	NA	NA	TGTGCCAGCAGACCCCCTCTGGCGGGGCCCTACAATGAGCAGTTCTTC	CASRPPLAGPYNEQFF
TRBV9	TRBJ2-1	NA	NA	TGTGCCAGCAGCCTACAGGAGATATACAATGAGCAGTTCTTC	CASSLQEIYNEQFF
TRBV6-5	TRBJ1-5	TRBD1	NA	TGTGCCAGCCAAGACAGGGGTCAGCCCCAGCATTTT	CASQDRGQPQHF
TRBV4-1	TRBJ1-3	NA	NA	TGCGCCAGCAGCCAAGTGACACCCAACACCATATATTTT	CASSQVTPNTIYF
TRBV29-1	TRBJ2-1	TRBD2	NA	TGCAGCGTTGACCCGGGACTAGCGGCAAATGAGCAGTTCTTC	CSVDPGLAANEQFF
TRBV6-5	TRBJ2-2	NA	once	TGTGCCAGCAGGACTACCAACTCGAACACCGGGGAGCTGTTTTTT	CASRTTNSNTGELFF
TRBV9	TRBJ1-4	NA	NA	TGTGCCAGCAGCGTACAGGGAAGGACTAATGAAAAACTGTTTTTT	CASSVQGRTNEKLFF
TRBV18	TRBJ1-6	NA	NA	TGTGCCAGCTCACCACCGGGCTCACCCCTCCACTTT	CASSPPGSPLHF
TRBV6-5	TRBJ2-5	NA	NA	TGTGCCAGCAGTTACGGTGACTTCCAAGAGACCCAGTACTTC	CASSYGDFQETQYF
TRBV13	TRBJ1-1	NA	NA	TGTGCCAGCAGCCCACAGGGCCTAGCTGAAGCTTTCTTT	CASSPQGLAEAFF
TRBV9	TRBJ2-7	TRBD2	NA	TGTGCCAGCAGCCGCTCGGGACTACCCTCAAACGAGCAGTACTTC	CASSRSGLPSNEQYF
TRBV12-5	TRBJ2-7	TRBD2	NA	TGTGCTAGTGCCCCGACTAGCGGGAAGAACGAGCAGTACTTC	CASAPTSGKNEQYF
TRBV7-3	TRBJ2-3	NA	NA	TGTGCCAGCAGCGGGAGGCGGGCGGAAGATACGCAGTATTTT	CASSGRRAEDTQYF
TRBV4-1	TRBJ2-1	NA	NA	TGCGCCAGCAGCCGTACTACTTCGGGCGGGAAGTCCTACAATGAGCAGTTCTTC	CASSRTTSGGKSYNEQFF
TRBV19	TRBJ2-3	TRBD2	NA	TGTGCCAGTAGTATCTTAGCGGGAAGCTCAGATACGCAGTATTTT	CASSILAGSSDTQYF
TRBV30	TRBJ2-7	NA	few	TGTGCCGTAGTTTCATCGAGGGTAATTAACGAGCAGTACTTC	CAVVSSRVINEQYF
TRBV6-1	TRBJ2-1	NA	NA	TGTGCCAGCAGTGAACAGGAAGTAACCTGGGATGAGCAGTTCTTC	CASSEQEVTWDEQFF